What follows are 20 T cell receptor beta chains derived from one specimen sequenced in a study of T-cell memory formation after mild COVID-19. MiXCR was run by TCRdb on the 5' RACE reads, yielding one entry per CDR3 protein. The sample lists 300,000 to 400,000 distinct CDR3 sequences, 25% to 30% occurring once. The sample consisted of PBMCs or a T cell subset sorted from them (not recorded which). These receptors originate from an adult woman who had mild COVID-19 (a few samples of this study predate the infection). Cell type and time point are not known.

The rearrangement links TRBV5-1 to TRBJ2-3; no clear D. This CDR3 region has 13 residues. Deletions cut 0 bases from V and 6 bases from J, with 8 bases between. CDR1 is SGHRS, CDR2 YFSETQ, per germline. The CDR3 bases are TGCGCCAGCAGCTTGGATCGTTTCGATACGCAGTATTTT. Translating gives CASSLDRFDTQYF.

This chain uses TRBV5-1 with TRBJ1-1, with a possible D match to TRBD1 (5 bases). Trimming shortened V by 3 bases and J by 5 bases, and 26 bases separated the two germline ends. Germline CDR1 is SGHRS and CDR2 is YFSETQ. The CDR3 is made up of 18 amino acids. CDR3 in amino acids: CASSSPRGELEGRTEAFF. DNA for the CDR3: TGCGCCAGCAGCTCCCCCCGGGGGGAATTGGAAGGGAGGACTGAAGCTTTCTTT.

This clonotype appeared a few times. The chain recombines TRBV7-9 with TRBJ1-2; TRBD1 might be the D (5 bases). Germline loops: CDR1 SEHNR, CDR2 FQNEAQ (reference sequence). The CDR3 covers 15 residues. The V end lost 7 bases, the J end lost 3 bases, and 18 bases lay between the germline ends. CDR3 coding DNA: TGTGCCAGCACCCTTGGGGGAGGACTTGACTATGGCTACACCTTC. This encodes CASTLGGGLDYGYTF.

The chain employs TRBV28 and TRBJ2-4; D not resolved. Between the trimmed V and J ends, which lost 4 bases and 1 base, there was a span of 11 bases. Germline CDR1 is MDHEN and CDR2 is SYDVKM. The length of the CDR3 is 15 residues. The CDR3 protein is CASSSPQLAKNIQYF. In DNA form, the CDR3 reads TGTGCCAGCAGTTCCCCCCAACTGGCCAAAAACATTCAGTACTTC.

V is TRBV12-3 or TRBV12-4 and J is TRBJ2-3; D unresolved. This CDR3 has 15 residues. Trimming cost V 1 base and J 2 bases, with 10 bases left between them. Here the CDR3 reads CASSLDEGATDTQYF. The CDR3 DNA follows: TGTGCCAGCAGTTTAGACGAAGGAGCCACAGATACGCAGTATTTT.

V and J are TRBV4-1 and TRBJ2-2; D gene ambiguous. This CDR3 region has 14 residues. Between the trimmed V and J ends, which lost 1 base and 5 bases, there was a span of 8 bases. Germline CDR1 and CDR2: MGHRA and YSYEKL. The CDR3 region has the DNA TGCGCCAGCAGCCAAGTGTCAAGAACCGGGGAGCTGTTTTTT. Its translation is CASSQVSRTGELFF.

The rearrangement links TRBV3-1 to TRBJ2-1; the D gene is possibly TRBD2 (6 bases). Trimming took off 0 bases at V and 6 bases at J, with 12 bases between the two ends. The CDR3 runs to 15 residues. CDR1 is LGHDT and CDR2 is YNNKEL in the germline V gene (reference sequence). CDR3 sequence: CASSQEHLALNEQFF. The CDR3 nucleotides are TGTGCCAGCAGCCAAGAGCACCTAGCGCTCAATGAGCAGTTCTTC.

The genes are TRBV7-9 and TRBJ2-7; D possibly corresponds to TRBD1 (6 bases). The CDR3 is 13 amino acids. CDR1 and CDR2 (germline): SEHNR, FQNEAQ (reference sequence). The ends were cut back, 6 bases at V and 3 bases at J, with 12 bases in the middle. CDR3 nucleotide sequence: TGTGCCAGCAGAACCGGGACATACTACGAGCAGTACTTC. It yields the protein CASRTGTYYEQYF. Full variable domain (missing parts from reference TRBV7-9 and TRBJ2-7): DTGVSQNPRHKITKRGQNVTFRCDPISEHNRLYWYRQTLGQGPEFLTYFQNEAQLEKSRLLSDRFSAERPKGSFSTLEIQRTEQGDSAMYLCASRTGTYYEQYFGPGTRLTVT.

The V gene is TRBV5-1, the J gene TRBJ1-1; 7 bases are a match to TRBD1. Unmatched junction bases numbered 8, after V lost 5 bases and J lost 7 bases. The CDR3 is 13 amino acids. Germline CDR1 reads SGHRS; CDR2 reads YFSETQ. This CDR3 reads CASSPGQTNEAFF. CDR3 DNA sequence: TGCGCCAGCAGTCCGGGACAGACTAATGAAGCTTTCTTT.

Only a few counts were recorded for this clonotype. This chain connects TRBV5-1 to TRBJ1-1, with 8 bases matching TRBD1. Germline V lookup: CDR1 SGHRS, CDR2 YFSETQ. The CDR3 is made up of 15 amino acids. Losses at the gene ends were 3 bases for V and 7 bases for J; bases not matched to a gene: 11. In DNA, the CDR3 is TGCGCCAGCAGCTCCAACCCTAACGGACAGGGTGAAGCTTTCTTT. Residues: CASSSNPNGQGEAFF.

V gene TRBV29-1 combines with J gene TRBJ1-2, with TRBD1 as a possible D gene (6 bases). Looked up from germline, CDR1 is SQVTM and CDR2 is ANQGSEA. V lost 4 bases, J lost 7 bases, and 16 bases lay in between. The CDR3 length is 13 residues. CDR3 nucleotide sequence: TGCAGCGTTGGATATGACAGGCCTCCTGGCTACACCTTC. This codes for CSVGYDRPPGYTF.

This rearrangement joins TRBV5-6 to TRBJ2-2; D is undetermined. Germline V lookup: CDR1 SGHDT, CDR2 YYEEEE. The CDR3 is made up of 15 amino acids. V lost 1 base to trimming and J lost 2 bases, with 9 bases between them. The CDR3, as DNA: TGTGCCAGCAGCTTGAATAGGTTCAACACCGGGGAGCTGTTTTTT. Translated: CASSLNRFNTGELFF. The variable domain in full, completed from reference TRBV5-6 and TRBJ2-2, reads DAGVTQSPTHLIKTRGQQVTLRCSPKSGHDTVSWYQQALGQGPQFIFQYYEEEERQRGNFPDRFSGHQFPNYSSELNVNALLLGDSALYLCASSLNRFNTGELFFGEGSRLTVL.

The rearrangement uses TRBV30 and TRBJ1-4; possibly TRBD1 for D (5 bases). The CDR3 contains 14 residues. The germline CDR1 and CDR2 sequences are GTSNPN and SVGIG (reference sequence). The ends were cut back, 5 bases at V and 7 bases at J, with 17 bases in the middle. The CDR3 is CAWGRGGMGEKLFF. CDR3 nucleotide sequence: TGTGCCTGGGGACGGGGGGGAATGGGTGAAAAACTGTTTTTT.

This clonotype was recorded a few times. The rearrangement uses TRBV7-9 and TRBJ2-1, with D possibly TRBD2 on 6 matching bases. Germline lookup yields CDR1 SEHNR and CDR2 FQNEAQ (reference sequence). With 5 bases removed from V and 6 bases from J, the gap between germline ends came to 29 bases. The CDR3 totals 19 residues. CDR3 loop: CASSPWVSGTHTRPNEQFF. For the CDR3, the DNA is TGTGCCAGCAGCCCTTGGGTTTCAGGGACTCACACACGCCCCAATGAGCAGTTCTTC.

V and J are TRBV12-3 or TRBV12-4 and TRBJ2-1, with D perhaps TRBD2 (6 bases). V was trimmed by 3 bases and J by 0 bases, leaving 9 bases between them. CDR3 length: 15 residues. CDR3 bases: TGTGCCAGCAGTTTGCGGGGAAGCTCCTACAATGAGCAGTTCTTC. Amino acids: CASSLRGSSYNEQFF.

This sequence joins TRBV2 and TRBJ1-4; 9 bases line up with TRBD1. Germline assignment: CDR1 SNHLY and CDR2 FYNNEI. V gave up 6 bases and J gave up 8 bases; unmatched junction bases: 4. This CDR3 is 13 amino acids long. The CDR3 is CASRWTGDEKLFF. CDR3 DNA sequence: TGTGCCAGCAGATGGACAGGGGACGAAAAACTGTTTTTT.

This clonotype has just one count. J is TRBJ2-3 and V is TRBV2, with 7 bases fitting TRBD1. CDR1 is SNHLY, CDR2 FYNNEI, per germline. The V gene end was trimmed by 10 bases and the J gene end by 4 bases; junction bases not matched to a gene: 5. This CDR3 has 12 amino acids. The CDR3 region has the DNA TGTGCCACAGGGGGAGTTGCAGATACGCAGTATTTT. The encoded protein is CATGGVADTQYF. Drawing the rest from reference TRBV2 and TRBJ2-3, the complete variable domain is EPEVTQTPSHQVTQMGQEVILRCVPISNHLYFYWYRQILGQKVEFLVSFYNNEISEKSEIFDDQFSVERPDGSNFTLKIRSTKLEDSAMYFCATGGVADTQYFGPGTRLTVL.

The chain is built from TRBV7-8 and TRBJ2-5, with 9 positions matching TRBD2. The CDR3 is 17 residues long. Trimming took 4 bases from V and 5 from J; bases not matched to a gene: 14. Germline V gene lookup returns CDR1 SGHVS and CDR2 FQNEAQ. CDR3 sequence (DNA): TGTGCCAGCAGCTCGACAGCCTGGCGGGAGGGCCGTGAGACCCAGTACTTC. It translates to CASSSTAWREGRETQYF.

The genes are TRBV7-8 and TRBJ2-5; the match to TRBD2 covers 8 bases. V shed 0 bases and J 6 bases; nucleotides not matched to a gene: 12. Germline CDR1 SGHVS, CDR2 FQNEAQ. The length of the CDR3 is 17 residues. DNA of the CDR3: TGTGCCAGCAGCTTAGCCGTATACTCCGGGGGGGCCCAGACCCAGTACTTC. Amino acids: CASSLAVYSGGAQTQYF.

The genes are TRBV27 and TRBJ2-1; 12 bases line up with TRBD2. CDR1 and CDR2 (germline): MNHEY, SMNVEV (reference sequence). V shed 7 bases and J 9 bases; nucleotides not matched to a gene: 10. The CDR3 has 15 residues. CDR3 nucleotides: TGTGCCAGCACCCCGGGGACTAGCGGGTCCGGTGAGCAGTTCTTC. Protein product: CASTPGTSGSGEQFF.